This T cell receptor beta chain is from a study of cytomegalovirus exposure and HLA in healthy donors (dated by TCRdb to 2015 to 2018). Broadly, across the study: An earlier analysis of about 530 of the donors reported 276 Gb of sequence data and 117 million unique TCR beta sequences obtained from some 200 million T cells. All discovery cohort repertoires had been generated on a single sequencing platform. Besides the first cohort of approximately 710 subjects, a separate validation cohort made up of about 120 different subjects was used. An early release that covered around 590 HLA-typed donors contained 250 to 350 gigabases of sequencing data and 75 million to 100 million unique TCR sequences. Donor age, sex, ethnicity and CMV serostatus were compiled alongside the repertoire data. HLA typing covered class I and class II loci at four-digit resolution. Across about 380 genotyped donors of the cohort, an average of approximately 200,000 unique TCR beta nucleotide sequences per donor were sequenced, and roughly 20% of those sequences were non-productive. The study was designed to test whether signatures of past pathogen exposure could be identified by cataloging public T cell receptors. An earlier analysis of fewer than 700 of the donors applied high-throughput TCR beta sequencing to assess whether each TCR beta V gene segment acted as functional or pseudogenic. The study used immunosequencing to profile the T cell repertoires of about 670 subjects and linked those repertoires to cytomegalovirus serostatus. Rather than using new phenotypic data, the later analysis identified candidate immune exposures from TCR beta sequences and from how often those sequences occurred across donors. Of the roughly 400 genotyped donors, 65% to 90% were placed in the genetic ancestry cluster associated with self-reported Caucasian donors. A later analysis re-analyzed previously published TCR beta repertoires from about 730 donors and added high-resolution HLA genotyping to study TCR occurrence patterns. Typing coverage varied by locus: about 620-630 donors for A, B, C, DRB1 and DQB1; around 560 for DQA1; approximately 570 for DPA1; fewer than 480 for DPB1. Roughly 5 DR-DQ haplotypes were treated as single units for association and clustering because of strong linkage in the cohort. A later genetic analysis took genome-wide SNP genotypes for about 65% of the roughly 670 donors and used that subset as a discovery cohort. To predict cytomegalovirus infection status, the study brought together high-throughput TCR immunosequencing, statistical association of individual TCRs with disease status, and machine learning. The paper as a whole reports these results and caveats: The authors suggested that the approach could potentially be generalized to other disease states and immunological phenotypes. Some IMGT-functional V segments, including TRBV6-2 and TRBV6-3, could not be distinguished by the 87-base-pair reads and were therefore excluded. When HLA alleles, especially DR and DQ, strongly co-occurred, attributing TCR associations to individual alleles was difficult. Roughly uniform sequencing depth across donors was assumed in presence/absence analyses, although this assumption may not hold. A further reported finding was that TCR beta sequences accurately predicted the HLA-A and HLA-B alleles for most subjects in the first cohort. A total of 150 to 200 TCR beta chains were listed by the study as associated with cytomegalovirus. Cytomegalovirus status was reported to be diagnosed by the classifier with high specificity and sensitivity in both the original and validation cohorts. In a later genetic analysis, a missense DCLRE1C variant was associated with V-gene and J-gene trimming of TCR beta chains, and the association was replicated in an independent cohort. In a later analysis, HLA-associated TCR beta chains were found to be more clonally expanded and to have lower generation probabilities than equally common non-associated chains. Broadly in line with IMGT annotations, most TCR beta V segments showed up in productive rearrangements about 87% or about 30% of the time in an earlier analysis of approximately 600 of the donors. Correlated functional status among segregating V segments might be attributable to linkage disequilibrium, but an unknown experimental factor could not be ruled out. Most TCR sequences were seen in very few donors, while some public TCRs were found in many individuals. Because counts were too low, 15 to 20 rarely observed V segments, including chromosome 9 orphons, were excluded from the earlier analysis of several hundred of the donors. In a later analysis, TCR association rates were found to vary across HLA loci, with the most associated TCRs seen for DRB1 alleles and the fewest for HLA-C alleles. HLA typing was unavailable for some donors at each locus, so association tests used only the typed subset. According to a later genetic analysis, donors in an Asian-associated ancestry cluster had fewer N-insertions in productive TCRs than the approximately 650-donor mean. A later analysis reported that several top co-occurrence clusters appeared linked to parvovirus B19, influenza, CMV and Epstein-Barr virus. In a later analysis, about 16,000 TCR beta sequences were associated with specific HLA alleles at a false discovery rate of 0.05. A group of highly shared sequence variants was considered likely to be a technical artifact of the sequencing pipeline. In a later analysis, most CMV-associated TCR beta chains were found to appear HLA-restricted, with HLA associations seemingly driven largely by CMV exposure. CMV serostatus was the only immune exposure information available for the cohort. In vitro tests confirmed that a few of the cytomegalovirus-associated TCR beta chains recognize cytomegalovirus antigens. The cohort was sequenced for TCR beta chains only, and without alpha or paired-chain data the features that could be detected were limited.

In regard to this clone: The target of this receptor is not known. No base quality values were provided; no much bigger clone lies one nucleotide off.

The cohort comprised more than 550 healthy bone marrow donors. All cohort members were sampled while nominally healthy, although unrecorded immune exposures were likely present. The donor was CMV seronegative and was included in the group of about 350 seronegative cohort members. Every donor gave a peripheral blood sample, and the peripheral blood mononuclear cells from that sample were used for TCR beta sequencing. The Qiagen DNeasy Blood Extraction Kit was used to extract genomic DNA from the blood cell samples. The library was obtained by the immunoSEQ multiplex PCR assay. The multiplex PCR relied on a mix of 60 forward primers for TCR Vbeta segments and 13 reverse primers for TCR Jbeta segments. A multiplex PCR assay on genomic DNA amplified the CDR3 region of rearranged TCR beta genes. The amplified TCR beta libraries were sequenced on the Illumina HiSeq System as 87-base-pair reads. Per the original workflow: Across the roughly 700 repertoires, a later analysis counted 80 million or so unique TCR beta chains, roughly 11 million of which were shared by at least two donors. To remove PCR and sequencing errors, raw reads were error-corrected and collapsed into unique sequences using a nearest-neighbor algorithm that merged closely related sequences. V, D and J gene segments were assigned by aligning CDR3 sequences to IMGT reference sequences. For a sequence to be retained, at least a six-nucleotide match to both a V gene segment and a J gene segment was required. Rearrangements were classified as productive when the CDR3 lacked stop codons and remained in frame with V and J, and all other rearrangements were classified as non-productive. Following IMGT convention, CDR3 was defined as the stretch from the second conserved V-encoded cysteine to the conserved J-encoded phenylalanine. The earlier analysis of approximately 590 of the donors excluded any sequence lacking an unambiguous match to a single V gene segment. An earlier analysis of a few hundred of the donors classified V segments as functional when productive rearrangements were above 56.7% and as segregating when the standard deviation between donors was above 5%. To diagnose cytomegalovirus status from the catalog of TCR beta chain sequences, a statistical classification framework was built. In a later analysis, V and J genes were assigned by comparing TCR nucleotide sequences against IMGT/GENE-DB human TR gene sequences. The TCRdist pipeline was used in a later analysis to assign CDR3 sequences and most-parsimonious VDJ recombination scenarios. A later analysis defined each TCR beta chain by its CDR3 amino acid sequence plus V-gene family, and excluded reads lacking a unique V-gene family. A later analysis removed several hundred highly shared, low-generation-probability nucleotide sequences to deal with suspected cross-contamination and a sequencing artifact. A later analysis calculated a clonal expansion index for each public chain from normalized within-repertoire ranks of inferred template counts. A later analysis computed generation probabilities with a VDJ recombination model fitted to out-of-frame rearrangements, and checked the results against IGoR. In a later analysis, hypergeometric tests were used to score TCR-TCR, TCR-HLA and TCR-CMV co-occurrence, with a repertoire-size bias correction applied to TCR pairs. False discovery rates were estimated in a later analysis by permuting HLA or CMV assignments 20 times. In a later analysis, co-occurring TCRs were grouped using DBSCAN, with TCRdist sequence similarity added in when clustering inside HLA-allele-positive subsets. Co-occurrence clustering excluded repertoires with fewer than 30,000 or more than 120,000 public chains, plus five with anomalous nucleotide sharing. This is the immuneACCESS table as TCRdb keeps it, with only in-frame sequences that have V and J called. A part of the clones is gone; compared with another copy, unresolved V genes explain less than half, and the rest is unexplained. Clone size and V and J calls were adopted from that table, with D and trimming inferred from the DNA. This sample comprises over 150,000 clones, over 80% of them detected only once. The ten largest clones add up to about 2.5% of the sample.

From the cysteine through the phenylalanine, the CDR3 covers 14 amino acids. Just CDR3 DNA is preserved here, 42 bases in frame from base 1. Germline trimming amounts to 6 bases on V and 7 bases on J, with 10 as the count of junction bases outside the gene matches. In the germline V gene, CDR1 corresponds to SNHLY and CDR2 to FYNNEI. Sequencing was done on a sample of PBMCs. This chain is built from TRBV2 and TRBJ1-2; TRBD1 aligns with 8 central bases. This sequence originates from a male donor in good health and CMV-seronegative. CDR3 protein: CASSPAGGVSGYTF. In nucleotide form, the sequence is TGTGCCAGCAGCCCCGCAGGGGGCGTCAGTGGCTACACCTTC.